What follows are 9 T cell receptor beta chains derived from one specimen sequenced in a study of human T cells and chemical hapten exposure. Time point denoted: patch test 2, 6 weeks after DPC sensitization. Documented treatment: therapeutic diphenylcyclopropenone sensitization with weekly scalp DPC. TCRdb called the RACE reads again in MiXCR, with one record for every CDR3 protein. The data show under 450,000 distinct CDR3 sequences, nearly 6.5% seen once. The sample was whole blood, taken in connection with sensitization to the hapten diphenylcyclopropenone (DPC). The source is a woman under 30 with alopecia areata. Some clones in this sample may be carry-over from other donors' samples.

This clonotype was detected many times. The chain is built from TRBV27 and TRBJ2-2; TRBD1 might be the D (5 bases). V was clipped by 0 bases and J by 4 bases, with 6 bases between them. CDR3 length equals 14 residues. The V gene's germline CDR1 is MNHEY and CDR2 SMNVEV (reference sequence). The CDR3 protein is CASSLSRATGELFF. As DNA, the CDR3 is TGTGCCAGCAGTTTATCCAGGGCCACCGGGGAGCTGTTTTTT.

This clonotype was detected only a few times. The V and J genes are TRBV6-1 and TRBJ2-3; TRBD2 is a possible D gene (6 bases). The CDR3 has 15 residues. The germline CDR1 and CDR2 sequences are MNHNS and SASEGT. With 0 bases removed from V and 9 bases from J, the gap between germline ends came to 16 bases. This CDR3 is CASSEAGLFGGTQYF. In nucleotides, the CDR3 is TGTGCCAGCAGTGAAGCTGGGTTGTTTGGGGGGACGCAGTATTTT.

This clonotype was seen a few times. The chain couples TRBV7-9 to TRBJ2-3; possibly TRBD1 or TRBD2 for D (5 bases each). The CDR3 has 15 amino acids. CDR1 is SEHNR, CDR2 FQNEAQ, per germline (reference sequence). V gave up 5 bases and J gave up 1 base, with 13 bases separating them. The CDR3 region is CASSDGTHGTDTQYF. As DNA, the CDR3 is TGTGCCAGCAGCGACGGGACGCATGGCACAGATACGCAGTATTTT.

This clonotype appeared many times. V gene TRBV25-1 combines with J gene TRBJ1-4, with D maybe TRBD1 (5 bases). Germline assignment: CDR1 MGHDK and CDR2 SYGVNS. The germline V and J ends were trimmed by 7 bases and 7 bases, with 10 bases remaining between them. The CDR3 runs to 12 residues. The CDR3 spells CASKPGGEKLFF. The CDR3 DNA is TGTGCCAGCAAGCCCGGGGGTGAAAAACTGTTTTTT.

This clonotype occurred a few times. The chain recombines TRBV7-8 with TRBJ2-7, with unresolved D. The CDR3 loop spans 14 amino acids. Looked up from germline, CDR1 is SGHVS and CDR2 is FQNEAQ. V lost 10 bases, J lost 0 bases, and 16 bases lay in between. CDR3 coding DNA: TGTGCCATTACAACTCGCCGGAGCTCCTACGAGCAGTACTTC. This translates into CAITTRRSSYEQYF.

The rearrangement links TRBV6-6 to TRBJ2-5; 7 bases fit TRBD1. The V gene end was trimmed by 7 bases and the J gene end by 3 bases; junction bases not matched to a gene: 17. CDR3 length: 17 amino acids. Germline loops: CDR1 MNHNY, CDR2 SVGAGI (reference sequence). CDR3 loop: CASTHGNKGASKETQYF. CDR3 DNA: TGTGCCAGCACCCACGGCAATAAGGGGGCTAGTAAAGAGACCCAGTACTTC.

In its sample, this clonotype was seen once. J is TRBJ1-5 and V is TRBV19; TRBD1 might be the D (6 bases). V lost 4 bases, J lost 1 base, and 14 bases lay in between. This CDR3 is 16 amino acids long. CDR1 and CDR2 from the germline V gene are LNHDA and SQIVND (reference sequence). In DNA, the CDR3 is TGTGCCAGTAGTAGGACAGACGTGGCGAGCAATCAGCCCCAGCATTTT. It codes for CASSRTDVASNQPQHF.

This clonotype showed up just a few times. The chain recombines TRBV4-3 with TRBJ2-3; D unresolved. The CDR3 extends over 16 amino acids. The V gene's germline CDR1 is LGHNA and CDR2 YSLEER. V was clipped by 0 bases and J by 6 bases, with 16 bases between them. This CDR3 reads CASSQDLASLGDTQYF. CDR3 in DNA: TGCGCCAGCAGCCAAGATCTGGCCTCCCTCGGCGATACGCAGTATTTT.

This clonotype was observed a few times. Here the CDR3 DNA reads TGCAGTGCTAGGATTTCCGCCGGGGAGCTGTTTTTT. Protein sequence: CSARISAGELFF. The rearrangement uses TRBV20-1 and TRBJ2-2; D gene ambiguous. CDR1 and CDR2 (germline): DFQATT, SNEGSKA (reference sequence). V lost 3 bases, J lost 6 bases, and 8 bases lay in between. The CDR3 totals 12 residues.